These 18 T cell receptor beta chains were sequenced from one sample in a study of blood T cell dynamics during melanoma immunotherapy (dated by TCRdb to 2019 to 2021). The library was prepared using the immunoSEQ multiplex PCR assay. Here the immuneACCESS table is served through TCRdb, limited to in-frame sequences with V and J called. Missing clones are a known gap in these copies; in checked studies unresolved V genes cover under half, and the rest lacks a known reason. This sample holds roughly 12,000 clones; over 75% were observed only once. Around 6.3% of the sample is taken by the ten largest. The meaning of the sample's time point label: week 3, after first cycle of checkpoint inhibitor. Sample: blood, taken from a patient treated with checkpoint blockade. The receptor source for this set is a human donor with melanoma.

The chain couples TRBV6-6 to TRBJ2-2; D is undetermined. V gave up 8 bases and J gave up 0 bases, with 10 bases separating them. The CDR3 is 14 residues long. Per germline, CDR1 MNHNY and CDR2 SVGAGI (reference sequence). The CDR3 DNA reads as TGTGCCAGCTTTGTGACATCGAACACCGGGGAGCTGTTTTTT. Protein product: CASFVTSNTGELFF.

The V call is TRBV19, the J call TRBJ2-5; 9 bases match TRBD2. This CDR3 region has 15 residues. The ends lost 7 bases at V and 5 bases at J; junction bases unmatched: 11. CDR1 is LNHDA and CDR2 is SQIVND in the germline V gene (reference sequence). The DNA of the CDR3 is TGTGCCAGTACTGCGACTAGCGGTAGGGGTGAGACCCAGTACTTC. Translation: CASTATSGRGETQYF.

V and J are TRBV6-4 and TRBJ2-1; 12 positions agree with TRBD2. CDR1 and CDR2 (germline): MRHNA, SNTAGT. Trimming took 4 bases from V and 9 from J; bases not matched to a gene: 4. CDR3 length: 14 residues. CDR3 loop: CASSAASGGGEQFF. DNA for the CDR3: TGTGCCAGCAGTGCCGCTAGCGGGGGGGGTGAGCAGTTCTTC.

CDR3 sequence: CASSYHSQWPNEQFF. CDR3 nucleotide sequence: TGTGCCAGCAGTTACCATTCTCAGTGGCCTAATGAGCAGTTCTTC. The chain links TRBV6-5 to TRBJ2-1; the D is unclear. Trimming cost V 2 bases and J 7 bases, with 15 bases left between them. The CDR3 is 15 amino acids. CDR1 and CDR2 from the germline V gene are MNHEY and SVGAGI.

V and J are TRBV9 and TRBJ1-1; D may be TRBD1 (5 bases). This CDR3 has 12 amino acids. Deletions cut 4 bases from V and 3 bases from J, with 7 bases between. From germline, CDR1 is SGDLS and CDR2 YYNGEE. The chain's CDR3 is CASSLQDTEAFF. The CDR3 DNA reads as TGTGCCAGCAGCCTACAGGACACTGAAGCTTTCTTT.

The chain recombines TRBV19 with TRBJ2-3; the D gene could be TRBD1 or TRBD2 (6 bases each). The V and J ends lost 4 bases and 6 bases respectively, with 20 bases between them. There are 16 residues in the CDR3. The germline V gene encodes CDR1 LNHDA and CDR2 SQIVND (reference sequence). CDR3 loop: CASSTTGRPGWDTQYF. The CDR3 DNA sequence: TGTGCCAGTAGTACAACAGGGAGGCCCGGATGGGATACGCAGTATTTT.

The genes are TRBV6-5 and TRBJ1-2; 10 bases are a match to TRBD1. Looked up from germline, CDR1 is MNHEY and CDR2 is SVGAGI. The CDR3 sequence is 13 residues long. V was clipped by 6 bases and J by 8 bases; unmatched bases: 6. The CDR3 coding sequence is TGTGCCAGCAGCCCGGGACAGGGGACGGGCTACACCTTC. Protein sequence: CASSPGQGTGYTF.

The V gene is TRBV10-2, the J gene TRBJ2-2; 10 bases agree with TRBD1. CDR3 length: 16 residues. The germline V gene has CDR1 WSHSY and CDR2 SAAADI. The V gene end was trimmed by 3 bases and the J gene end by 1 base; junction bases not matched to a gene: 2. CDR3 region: CASSERDRGNTGELFF. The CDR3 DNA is TGCGCCAGCAGTGAAAGGGACAGGGGGAACACCGGGGAGCTGTTTTTT.

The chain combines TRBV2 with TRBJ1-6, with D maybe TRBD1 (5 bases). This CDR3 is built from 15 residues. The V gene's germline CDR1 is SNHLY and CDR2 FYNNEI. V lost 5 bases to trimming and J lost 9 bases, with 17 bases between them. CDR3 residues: CASSLRGDGASPLHF. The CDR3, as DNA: TGTGCCAGCAGTCTGAGGGGAGACGGCGCTTCACCCCTCCACTTT.

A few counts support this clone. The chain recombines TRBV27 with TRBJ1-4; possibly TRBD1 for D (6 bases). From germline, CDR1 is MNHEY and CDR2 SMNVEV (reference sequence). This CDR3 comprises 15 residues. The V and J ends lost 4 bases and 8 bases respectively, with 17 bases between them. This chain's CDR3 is CASSSGGGGNEKLFF. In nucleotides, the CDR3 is TGTGCCAGCAGTTCCGGGGGGGGCGGAAACGAAAAACTGTTTTTT.

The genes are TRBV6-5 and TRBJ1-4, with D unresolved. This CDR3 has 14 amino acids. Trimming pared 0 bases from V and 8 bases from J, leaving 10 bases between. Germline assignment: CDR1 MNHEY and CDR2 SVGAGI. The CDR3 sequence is CASSYSQTVEKLFF. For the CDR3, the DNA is TGTGCCAGCAGTTACTCGCAGACCGTGGAAAAACTGTTTTTT.

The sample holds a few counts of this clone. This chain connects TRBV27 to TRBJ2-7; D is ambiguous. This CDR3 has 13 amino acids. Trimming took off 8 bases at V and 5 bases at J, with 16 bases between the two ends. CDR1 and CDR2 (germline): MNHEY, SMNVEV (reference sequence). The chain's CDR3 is CASRLVGRHEQYF. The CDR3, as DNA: TGTGCCAGCCGATTGGTTGGGCGTCACGAGCAGTACTTC.

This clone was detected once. CDR3 region: CASSDANLQETQYF. As DNA, the CDR3 is TGTGCCAGCAGTGACGCCAACCTCCAAGAGACCCAGTACTTC. The chain has TRBV25-1 and TRBJ2-5; D gene unclear. Per germline, CDR1 MGHDK and CDR2 SYGVNS. Trimming left V 3 bases short and J 1 base short, with 9 bases between. This CDR3 has 14 amino acids. Based on the CDR3 plus reference TRBV25-1 and TRBJ2-5, the full variable domain is EADIYQTPRYLVIGTGKKITLECSQTMGHDKMYWYQQDPGMELHLIHYSYGVNSTEKGDLSSESTVSRIRTEHFPLTLESARPSHTSQYLCASSDANLQETQYFGPGTRLLVL.

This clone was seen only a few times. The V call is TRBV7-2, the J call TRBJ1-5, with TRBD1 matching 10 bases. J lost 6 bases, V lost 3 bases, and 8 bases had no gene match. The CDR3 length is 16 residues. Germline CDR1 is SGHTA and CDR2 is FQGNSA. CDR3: CASSFVTGGAGQPQHF. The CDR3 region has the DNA TGTGCCAGCAGCTTCGTGACAGGGGGCGCAGGTCAGCCCCAGCATTTT.

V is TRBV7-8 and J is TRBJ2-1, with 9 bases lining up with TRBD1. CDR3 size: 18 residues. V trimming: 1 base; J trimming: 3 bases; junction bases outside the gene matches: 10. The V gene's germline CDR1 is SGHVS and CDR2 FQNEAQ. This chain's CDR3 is CASSLVGTGMSFYNEQFF. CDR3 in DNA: TGTGCCAGCAGCTTAGTAGGGACAGGGATGTCCTTCTACAATGAGCAGTTCTTC. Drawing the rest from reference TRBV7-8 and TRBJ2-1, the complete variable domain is GAGVSQSPRYKVAKRGQDVALRCDPISGHVSLFWYQQALGQGPEFLTYFQNEAQLDKSGLPSDRFFAERPEGSVSTLKIQRTQQEDSAVYLCASSLVGTGMSFYNEQFFGPGTRLTVL.

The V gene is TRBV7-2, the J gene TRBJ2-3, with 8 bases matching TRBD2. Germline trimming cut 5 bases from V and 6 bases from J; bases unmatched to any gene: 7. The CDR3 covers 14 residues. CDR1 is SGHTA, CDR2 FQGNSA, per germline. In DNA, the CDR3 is TGTGCCAGCAGCCTACTGACTAGCGCGGATACGCAGTATTTT. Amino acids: CASSLLTSADTQYF.

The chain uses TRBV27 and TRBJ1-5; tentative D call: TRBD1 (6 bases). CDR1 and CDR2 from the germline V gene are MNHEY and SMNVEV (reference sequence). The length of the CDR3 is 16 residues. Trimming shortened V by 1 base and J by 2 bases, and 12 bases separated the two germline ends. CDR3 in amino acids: CASSLWGAGGNQPQHF. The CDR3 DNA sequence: TGTGCCAGCAGTTTATGGGGGGCGGGGGGCAATCAGCCCCAGCATTTT.

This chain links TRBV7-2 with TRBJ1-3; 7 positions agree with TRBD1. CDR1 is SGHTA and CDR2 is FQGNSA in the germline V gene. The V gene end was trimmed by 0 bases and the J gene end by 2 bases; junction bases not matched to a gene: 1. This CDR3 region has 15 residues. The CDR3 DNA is TGTGCCAGCAGCTTAGCCGGGACAGCTGGAAACACCATATATTTT. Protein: CASSLAGTAGNTIYF.